This passage covers 12 T cell receptor beta chains from one sample sequenced in a study of OX40 agonist ivuxolimab in advanced cancers. Here immunoSEQ multiplex PCR was the method, and the copy in TCRdb shows in-frame clones only, minus some. In the table there are fewer than 40,000 clones, roughly 80% of which are singletons. The source was CD4+ or CD8+ T cells sorted from blood, collected in a trial of the OX40 agonist ivuxolimab. These receptors originate from an adult with an advanced solid tumor such as melanoma, head and neck, liver or kidney cancer.

The chain uses TRBV6-5 and TRBJ2-5; D call uncertain. The end of the DNA is better explained by TRBJ2-7, so the J call may be wrong. The CDR3 runs 16 residues. Germline-derived CDR1 and CDR2 are MNHEY and SVGAGI. As DNA, the CDR3 is TGTGCCAGCAGTTTAGACACGACGTTCACCTCCGGCGAGCAGTACTTC. Translating gives CASSLDTTFTSGEQYF.

The chain combines TRBV10-3 with TRBJ2-7; TRBD1 matches 9 bases. The CDR3 length is 13 residues. Germline V gene lookup returns CDR1 ENHRY and CDR2 SYGVKD. J was trimmed by 9 bases and V by 6 bases; bases with no gene match: 9. CDR3 coding DNA: TGTGCCATCAGCGAAACAGGGGGCGCGTGGCAGTACTTC. Translating it yields CAISETGGAWQYF.

The CDR3 sequence is CASSLGNEQFF. CDR3 coding DNA: TGTGCCAGCAGCTTGGGGAATGAGCAGTTCTTC. This chain uses TRBV5-6 with TRBJ2-1; D gene unclear. V was shortened by 0 bases and J by 7 bases, with 2 bases between the two germline ends. The germline CDR1 and CDR2 sequences are SGHDT and YYEEEE. The CDR3 has 11 residues.

In its sample, this clone was seen a few times. CDR3 loop: CASSLTGLDYGYTF. For the CDR3, the DNA is TGTGCCAGCAGCTTGACAGGGTTGGACTATGGCTACACCTTC. This rearrangement joins TRBV7-9 to TRBJ1-2, with 7 positions matching TRBD1. The CDR3 length is 14 residues. V lost 3 bases to trimming and J lost 3 bases; unmatched junction nucleotides: 4. Germline assignment: CDR1 SEHNR and CDR2 FQNEAQ (reference sequence).

The V call is TRBV30, the J call TRBJ2-2; TRBD1 matches at 8 bases. J gave up 6 bases and V 5 bases, and 5 bases lay outside the gene matches. CDR3 length: 13 residues. Germline CDR1 is GTSNPN and CDR2 is SVGIG (reference sequence). The CDR3 DNA follows: TGTGCCTGGGGACAGGGAAAGGCCGGGGAGCTGTTTTTT. As protein: CAWGQGKAGELFF.

V gene TRBV6-5 combines with J gene TRBJ1-1; TRBD1 is a possible D gene (6 bases). CDR3 size: 15 residues. Germline assignment: CDR1 MNHEY and CDR2 SVGAGI. Trimming shortened V by 6 bases and J by 3 bases, and 17 bases separated the two germline ends. The CDR3 DNA reads TGTGCCAGCAGCTCCTACGACAGGCCTTACACTGAAGCTTTCTTT. Its translation is CASSSYDRPYTEAFF.

This chain uses TRBV5-4 with TRBJ1-2; 9 positions agree with TRBD1. This CDR3 has 13 residues. Germline CDR1 is SGHNT and CDR2 is YYREEE (reference sequence). V dropped 4 bases and J dropped 10; count of bases not matched to a gene: 8. The CDR3 sequence: CASSPGTGINYTF. The CDR3 DNA sequence: TGTGCCAGCAGCCCCGGGACAGGGATCAACTACACCTTC. Supplemented by reference TRBV5-4 and TRBJ1-2, the full variable domain reads ETGVTQSPTHLIKTRGQQVTLRCSSQSGHNTVSWYQQALGQGPQFIFQYYREEENGRGNFPPRFSGLQFPNYSSELNVNALELDDSALYLCASSPGTGINYTFGSGTRLTVV.

This chain's CDR3 is CASSYVSSYEQYF. In DNA form, the CDR3 reads TGTGCCAGCAGCTATGTGAGCTCCTACGAGCAGTACTTC. The rearrangement joins TRBV5-4 to TRBJ2-7; D unresolved. Germline assignment: CDR1 SGHNT and CDR2 YYREEE (reference sequence). V lost 3 bases and J 0 bases, leaving 7 bases between the germline ends. The CDR3 loop spans 13 amino acids.

This clone was counted only a few times. V is TRBV11-2 and J is TRBJ1-2, with 7 bases matching TRBD1. This CDR3 has 15 amino acids. The germline V gene encodes CDR1 SGHAT and CDR2 FQNNGV. Germline trimming cut 4 bases from V and 3 bases from J; bases unmatched to any gene: 8. The DNA of the CDR3 is TGTGCCAGCAGCTATCTATCAGGGGGGTACTATGGCTACACCTTC. It encodes CASSYLSGGYYGYTF.

This clone occurred a few times. The rearrangement joins TRBV2 to TRBJ1-1; D is possibly TRBD1 (6 bases). CDR1 is SNHLY and CDR2 is FYNNEI in the germline V gene. Trimming pared 6 bases from V and 0 bases from J, leaving 8 bases between. The CDR3 is 13 amino acids. CDR3 region: CASRDRLNTEAFF. CDR3 in DNA: TGTGCCAGCAGGGACAGACTGAACACTGAAGCTTTCTTT. The whole variable domain, filled in from reference TRBV2 and TRBJ1-1, reads EPEVTQTPSHQVTQMGQEVILRCVPISNHLYFYWYRQILGQKVEFLVSFYNNEISEKSEIFDDQFSVERPDGSNFTLKIRSTKLEDSAMYFCASRDRLNTEAFFGQGTRLTVV.

CDR3 residues: CASSPTDRNTEAFF. The DNA for the CDR3 is TGTGCCAGCAGCCCTACCGACAGGAACACTGAAGCTTTCTTT. The chain joins TRBV7-9 to TRBJ1-1, with D possibly being TRBD1 (5 bases). The CDR3 consists of 14 residues. Trimming left V 5 bases short and J 1 base short, with 11 bases between. Germline V CDR1 and CDR2: SEHNR, FQNEAQ (reference sequence).

The CDR3 DNA sequence: TGTGCCAGCAGCTATTCCGGGACAGGGGGCACTGAAGCTTTCTTT. Translating gives CASSYSGTGGTEAFF. The rearrangement links TRBV5-4 to TRBJ1-1, with 11 bases aligning to TRBD1. The germline V gene encodes CDR1 SGHNT and CDR2 YYREEE (reference sequence). The length of the CDR3 is 15 residues. With V trimmed by 3 bases and J by 4 bases, 5 bases remained unmatched.